This paragraph covers one TCR beta chain sequence. The table came from immunoSEQ multiplex PCR; TCRdb's copy has only in-frame clones and leaves some out. The sample consists of 85,000 to 90,000 clones, approximately 86% of them appearing once. This record belongs to a study of control samples from healthy donors and cancer patients. V was pared by 5 bases and J by 4 bases, with 9 bases between. In germline, CDR1 is SEHNR, CDR2 FQNEAQ (reference sequence). The CDR3 totals 14 residues. This clonotype was obtained from a man aged 30 to 45 in good health. Sequenced: blood. This chain connects TRBV7-9 to TRBJ2-6; TRBD1 might be the D (5 bases). Here the CDR3 reads CASSPGSGANVLTF. CDR3 nucleotides: TGTGCCAGCAGCCCAGGGTCGGGGGCCAACGTCCTGACTTTC. Complete variable domain (other parts from reference TRBV7-9 and TRBJ2-6): DTGVSQNPRHKITKRGQNVTFRCDPISEHNRLYWYRQTLGQGPEFLTYFQNEAQLEKSRLLSDRFSAERPKGSFSTLEIQRTEQGDSAMYLCASSPGSGANVLTFGAGSRLTVL.